One and the same sample provided the 5 T cell receptor beta chains below, sequenced in a study of blood T cells in healthy people across ages. The authors ran a second PCR of about 6 to 11 cycles using a sample-barcoded 5' primer and a J-beta primer mix. TCRdb fed the 5' RACE reads into MiXCR, producing one record per CDR3 protein. The sample comprises more than 500,000 distinct CDR3 sequences, roughly a quarter of which are singletons, and under 4.5% rests with the top ten. These records were also assigned to another study, of T cells of mothers and their children.

Input material: blood. These receptor sequences come from a boy younger than 10 in good health.

This clonotype was counted ten times or more. CDR3 residues: CASSPDRRGIQETQYF. The CDR3 DNA reads as TGTGCCAGCAGTCCCGACCGCCGGGGGATCCAAGAGACCCAGTACTTC. The chain combines TRBV12-3 or TRBV12-4 with TRBJ2-5; D possibly corresponds to TRBD2 (6 bases). Trimming cost V 5 bases and J 1 base, with 17 bases left between them. The CDR3 spans 16 residues.

This clonotype was observed a handful of times. The CDR3 DNA follows: TGCGCCAGCGCTATTAGTCTAGCGGCCCCCGCAGATACGCAGTATTTT. Translated, it gives CASAISLAAPADTQYF. This chain uses TRBV4-3 with TRBJ2-3; TRBD2 agrees at 7 bases. With 8 bases clipped from V and 4 bases from J, the junction kept 15 bases outside the gene matches. CDR1 and CDR2 from the germline V gene are LGHNA and YSLEER. This CDR3 is 16 amino acids long.

This clonotype was detected only a few times. This chain uses TRBV7-9 with TRBJ1-5; 7 positions agree with TRBD1. The ends lost 5 bases at V and 2 bases at J; junction bases unmatched: 6. The CDR3 sequence is 15 residues long. CDR1 is SEHNR and CDR2 is FQNEAQ in the germline V gene (reference sequence). The CDR3 loop is CASSRTGEGNQPQHF. CDR3 sequence (DNA): TGTGCCAGCAGCCGAACAGGGGAGGGCAATCAGCCCCAGCATTTT.

Only a few counts were recorded for this clonotype. The chain carries TRBV5-1 and TRBJ2-5; D possibly corresponds to TRBD2 (6 bases). V lost 1 base and J 4 bases, leaving 17 bases between the germline ends. CDR1 is SGHRS, CDR2 YFSETQ, per germline. The CDR3 spans 16 residues. The CDR3 sequence: CASSLPPAGRGETQYF. The CDR3 nucleotides are TGCGCCAGCAGCTTGCCCCCAGCGGGCCGGGGAGAGACCCAGTACTTC.

This chain connects TRBV7-9 to TRBJ1-2; 7 bases line up with TRBD1. The CDR3 extends over 13 amino acids. V gave up 5 bases and J gave up 8 bases; unmatched junction bases: 8. CDR1 SEHNR and CDR2 FQNEAQ come from the germline V gene (reference sequence). Here the CDR3 DNA reads TGTGCCAGCAGCCTAGGACAGGACGACGGCTACACCTTC. It yields the protein CASSLGQDDGYTF.